This T cell receptor beta chain was sequenced in a study of OX40 agonist ivuxolimab in advanced cancers. Findings and caveats of the study: Among T cells, CD8+ cells averaged more expanded clones than CD4+ cells.

Blood samples were obtained at baseline, cycle 4 day 1, and cycle 7 day 1. TCRdb's copy holds only in-frame clones and misses some; the assay was immunoSEQ multiplex PCR. The sample includes 55,000 to 65,000 clones, around 87% of them seen just once. This clone was seen more than once but under ten times. What it binds is unknown. Looked up from germline, CDR1 is LNHDA and CDR2 is SQIVND (reference sequence). The CDR3 consists of 14 residues. Trimming shortened V by 7 bases and J by 2 bases, and 12 bases separated the two germline ends. The rearrangement joins TRBV19 to TRBJ1-3; possibly TRBD1 for D (6 bases). The sequenced sample was CD4+ or CD8+ T cells sorted from blood, obtained in a trial of the OX40 agonist ivuxolimab. This clonotype originated in an adult with an advanced solid tumor such as melanoma, head and neck, liver or kidney cancer. CDR3 DNA sequence: TGTGCCAGTAACCCGGGGGCGGCTGGAAACACCATATATTTT. This encodes CASNPGAAGNTIYF.